The entry below describes one T cell receptor (beta chain). This CDR3 region has 17 residues. Germline values: CDR1 MNHNS, CDR2 SASEGT. V trimming: 4 bases; J trimming: 0 bases; junction bases outside the gene matches: 6. This sample stems from a study of shared clonotypes between healthy human individuals. On sorted subsets, replicate PCRs used 150 to 250 ng DNA, or 27,000 or so T cell genomes. Sequencing used immunoSEQ multiplex PCR; TCRdb keeps in-frame clones, though not all of them. The sample has about 2 million clones; 95% are singletons. This sequence was found in a man between 18 and 29 years old in good health. The sample comprised naive CD4+ T cells sorted from blood. Specified subset: CD45RA+ positively selected. The chain employs TRBV6-1 and TRBJ2-1, with 10 bases matching TRBD2. CDR3 nucleotide sequence: TGTGCCAGCAGTGGAACTAGCGGGGCCCCCTCCTACAATGAGCAGTTCTTC. Protein sequence: CASSGTSGAPSYNEQFF.